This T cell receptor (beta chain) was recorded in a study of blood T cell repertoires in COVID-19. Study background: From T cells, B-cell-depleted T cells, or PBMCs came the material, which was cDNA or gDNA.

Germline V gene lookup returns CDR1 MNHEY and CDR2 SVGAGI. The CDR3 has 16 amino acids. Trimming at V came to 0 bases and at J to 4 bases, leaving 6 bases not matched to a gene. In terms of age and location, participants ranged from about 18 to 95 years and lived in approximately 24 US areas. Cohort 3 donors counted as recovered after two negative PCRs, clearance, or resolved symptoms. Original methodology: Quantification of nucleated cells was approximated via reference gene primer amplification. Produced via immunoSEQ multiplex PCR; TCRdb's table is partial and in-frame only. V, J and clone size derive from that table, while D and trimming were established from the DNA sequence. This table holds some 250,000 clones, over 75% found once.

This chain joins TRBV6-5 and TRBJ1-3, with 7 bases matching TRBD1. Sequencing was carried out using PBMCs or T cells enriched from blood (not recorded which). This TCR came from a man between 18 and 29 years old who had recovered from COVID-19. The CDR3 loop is CASSYSRDRTGNTIYF. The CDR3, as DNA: TGTGCCAGCAGTTACTCGAGGGACAGAACGGGAAACACCATATATTTT.